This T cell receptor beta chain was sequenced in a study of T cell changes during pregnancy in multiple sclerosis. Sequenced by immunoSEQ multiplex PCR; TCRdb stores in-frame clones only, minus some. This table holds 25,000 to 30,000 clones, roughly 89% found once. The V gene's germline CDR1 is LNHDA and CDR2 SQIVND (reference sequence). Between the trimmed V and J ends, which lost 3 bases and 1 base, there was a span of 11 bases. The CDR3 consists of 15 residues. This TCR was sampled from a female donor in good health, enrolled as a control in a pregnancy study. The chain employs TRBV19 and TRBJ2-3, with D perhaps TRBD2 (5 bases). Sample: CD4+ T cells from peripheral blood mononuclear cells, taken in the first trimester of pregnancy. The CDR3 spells CASSMRAAGTDTQYF. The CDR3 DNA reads TGTGCCAGTAGTATGAGGGCCGCTGGCACAGATACGCAGTATTTT.